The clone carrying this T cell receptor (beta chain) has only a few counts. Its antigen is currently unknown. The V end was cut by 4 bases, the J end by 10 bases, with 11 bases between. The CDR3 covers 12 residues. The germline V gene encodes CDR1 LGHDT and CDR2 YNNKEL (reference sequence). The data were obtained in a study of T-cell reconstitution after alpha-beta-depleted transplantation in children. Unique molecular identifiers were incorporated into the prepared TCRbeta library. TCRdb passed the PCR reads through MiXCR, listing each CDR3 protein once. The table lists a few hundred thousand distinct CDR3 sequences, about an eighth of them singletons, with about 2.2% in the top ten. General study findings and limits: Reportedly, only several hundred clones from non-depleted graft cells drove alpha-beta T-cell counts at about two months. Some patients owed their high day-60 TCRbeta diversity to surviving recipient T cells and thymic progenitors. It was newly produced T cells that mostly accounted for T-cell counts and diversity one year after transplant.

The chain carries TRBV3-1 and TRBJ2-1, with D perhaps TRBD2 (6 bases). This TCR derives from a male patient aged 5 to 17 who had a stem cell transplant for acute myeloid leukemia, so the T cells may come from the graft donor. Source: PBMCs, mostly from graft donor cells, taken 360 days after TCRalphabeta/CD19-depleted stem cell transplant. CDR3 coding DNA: TGTGCCAGCAGCCTACTAGCCTTCGAGCAGTTCTTC. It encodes CASSLLAFEQFF.